Each of the 8 T cell receptor beta chains below was sequenced from the same sample in a study of blood T cells in healthy people across ages. Then a second PCR, running about 7 to 11 cycles, was carried out with a sample-barcoded 5' primer and a J-beta primer mix. MiXCR, run by TCRdb on the 5' RACE reads, gives a single entry per CDR3 protein. The data contain 2 million or so distinct CDR3 sequences, about 50% of them singletons. Sequenced sample: blood. The origin of the receptors is a woman aged 40 to 49 in good health.

The chain employs TRBV5-1 and TRBJ1-1; D unresolved. Trimming removed 1 base from V and 7 bases from J, with 11 bases in between. Germline V gene sequence: CDR1 SGHRS, CDR2 YFSETQ. This CDR3 is built from 13 residues. CDR3: CASSLRRNYEAFF. The CDR3 DNA is TGCGCCAGCAGCTTGCGCAGGAATTATGAAGCTTTCTTT.

This sequence joins TRBV4-1 and TRBJ2-1; tentatively, D is TRBD2 (9 bases). Trimming took off 5 bases at V and 5 bases at J, with 25 bases between the two ends. The CDR3 is 18 amino acids. Per germline, CDR1 MGHRA and CDR2 YSYEKL. CDR3 DNA: TGCGCCAGCAGCTCGGACAGGGAAGTCGCTAGCGGGGACAATGAGCAGTTCTTC. It encodes CASSSDREVASGDNEQFF.

The CDR3 nucleotides read TGTGCCAGCAGCCAAGATGTCAACAGGGGGCTCTATGGCTACACCTTC. It specifies CASSQDVNRGLYGYTF. The chain employs TRBV4-2 and TRBJ1-2, with 9 bases aligning to TRBD1. The CDR3 covers 16 residues. Germline V gene lookup returns CDR1 LGHNA and CDR2 YNFKEQ. With V trimmed by 0 bases and J by 4 bases, 6 bases remained unmatched.

The chain links TRBV12-3 or TRBV12-4 to TRBJ1-6; D unresolved. CDR3 length: 15 residues. V was pared by 3 bases and J by 4 bases, with 10 bases between. In DNA form, the CDR3 reads TGTGCCAGCAGTTTTAGGACTGCTTATAATTCACCCCTCCACTTT. It is translated as CASSFRTAYNSPLHF.

A few counts support this clonotype. The chain carries TRBV7-9 and TRBJ2-7; 10 nucleotides align to TRBD1. This CDR3 is 17 amino acids long. The germline V gene has CDR1 SEHNR and CDR2 FQNEAQ (reference sequence). The junction had 12 bases not matched to a gene; V was cut back by 5 bases and J by 2 bases. CDR3 loop: CASSGPPIGQGAYEQYF. The CDR3, as DNA: TGTGCCAGCAGCGGGCCTCCGATAGGACAGGGGGCCTACGAGCAGTACTTC. The whole variable domain, remainder taken from reference TRBV7-9 and TRBJ2-7, is DTGVSQNPRHKITKRGQNVTFRCDPISEHNRLYWYRQTLGQGPEFLTYFQNEAQLEKSRLLSDRFSAERPKGSFSTLEIQRTEQGDSAMYLCASSGPPIGQGAYEQYFGPGTRLTVT.

The rearrangement links TRBV29-1 to TRBJ2-1; 8 bases map to TRBD2. There are 15 residues in the CDR3. V gave up 4 bases and J gave up 3 bases; unmatched junction bases: 8. CDR1 SQVTM and CDR2 ANQGSEA come from the germline V gene. The CDR3 region has the DNA TGCAGCGTTGTACCGGCGGGGGGCTACTACAATGAGCAGTTCTTC. Its translation is CSVVPAGGYYNEQFF.

The chain combines TRBV24-1 with TRBJ1-2, with a possible D match to TRBD1 (5 bases). The V and J ends lost 3 bases and 3 bases respectively, with 13 bases between them. Germline V gene sequence: CDR1 KGHDR, CDR2 SFDVKD. This CDR3 is 15 amino acids long. The CDR3, as DNA: TGTGCCACCAGTGATCCCAGGGTCAGTTACTATGGCTACACCTTC. Amino acid sequence: CATSDPRVSYYGYTF.

The chain couples TRBV20-1 to TRBJ1-2; D not certain. The CDR3 contains 13 residues. CDR1 DFQATT and CDR2 SNEGSKA come from the germline V gene (reference sequence). V was cut by 4 bases and J by 4 bases, with 13 bases left in between. The CDR3, as DNA: TGCAGTGCTACCGAAAAAGGAGGCTATGGCTACACCTTC. Translated, it gives CSATEKGGYGYTF.